This TCR beta chain was captured by sequencing in a study of T-cell reconstitution after alpha-beta-depleted transplantation in children. Points from the study as a whole: Expanded graft clones numbering several hundred reportedly gave rise to alpha-beta T cells about two months after transplant.

This clonotype was observed at least ten times. The target antigen is unknown. Trimming shortened V by 3 bases and J by 0 bases, and 9 bases separated the two germline ends. The V gene's germline CDR1 is ENHRY and CDR2 SYGVKD. The CDR3 covers 15 residues. Unique molecular identifiers were incorporated when the TCRbeta library was constructed. TCRdb passed the PCR reads through MiXCR, listing each CDR3 protein once. In the table there are fewer than 350,000 distinct CDR3 sequences, over 9% of which are singletons. The source was PBMCs, collected before TCRalphabeta/CD19-depleted stem cell transplant. This clonotype was sampled from a boy under three years old with acute myeloid leukemia, due to receive a stem cell transplant. This chain connects TRBV10-3 to TRBJ2-1; D is undetermined. CDR3 sequence (DNA): TGTGCCATCAGTGATGAGTACAGCTCCTACAATGAGCAGTTCTTC. Translated, it gives CAISDEYSSYNEQFF.